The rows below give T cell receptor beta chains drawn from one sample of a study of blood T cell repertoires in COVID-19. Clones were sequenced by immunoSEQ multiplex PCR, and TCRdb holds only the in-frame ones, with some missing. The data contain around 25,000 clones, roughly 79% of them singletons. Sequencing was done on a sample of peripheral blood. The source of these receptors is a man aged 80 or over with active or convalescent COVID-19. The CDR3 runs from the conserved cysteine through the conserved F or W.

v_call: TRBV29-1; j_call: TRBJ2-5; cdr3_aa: CSASTGTETQYF
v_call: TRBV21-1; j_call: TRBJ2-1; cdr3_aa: CASSKDRGWTNEQFF
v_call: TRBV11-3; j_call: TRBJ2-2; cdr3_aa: CASSSFSGRSSGELFF
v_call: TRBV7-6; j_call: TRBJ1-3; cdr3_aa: CASSTSTGFGNTIYF
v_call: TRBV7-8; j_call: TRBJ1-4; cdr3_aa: CASSPTSGSANEKLFF
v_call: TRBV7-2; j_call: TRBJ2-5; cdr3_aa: CASSSTGTGEETQYF
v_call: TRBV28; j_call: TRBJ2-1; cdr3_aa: CASSSDRGPEQFF
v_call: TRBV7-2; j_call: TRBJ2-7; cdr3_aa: CASSLVSQYSYEQYF
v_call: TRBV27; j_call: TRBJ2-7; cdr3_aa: CASRGHGTYEQYF
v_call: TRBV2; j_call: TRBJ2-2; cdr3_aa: CASSAYGAVTGELFF
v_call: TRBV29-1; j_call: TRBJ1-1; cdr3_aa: CSVQQGTNTEAFF
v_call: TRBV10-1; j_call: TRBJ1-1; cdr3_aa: CASSESGGTVNTEAFF
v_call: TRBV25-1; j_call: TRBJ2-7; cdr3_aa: CASSIIQAYEQYF
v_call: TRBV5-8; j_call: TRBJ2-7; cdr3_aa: CASSLGSGSYEQYF
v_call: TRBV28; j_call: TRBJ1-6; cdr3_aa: CATNTGGSYNSPLHF